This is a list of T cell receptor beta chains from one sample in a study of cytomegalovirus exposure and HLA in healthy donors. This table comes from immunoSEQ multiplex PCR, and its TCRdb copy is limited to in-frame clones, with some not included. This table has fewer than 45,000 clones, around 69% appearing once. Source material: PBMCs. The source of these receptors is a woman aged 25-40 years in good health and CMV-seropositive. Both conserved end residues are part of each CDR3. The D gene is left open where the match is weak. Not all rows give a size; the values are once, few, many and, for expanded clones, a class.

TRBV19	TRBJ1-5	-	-	CASGGGFNQPQHF	TGTGCCAGTGGGGGCGGGTTCAATCAGCCCCAGCATTTT
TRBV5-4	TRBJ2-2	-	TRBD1	CASSLGGATGGSNGELFF	TGTGCCAGCAGCTTGGGTGGAGCGACAGGGGGCAGTAACGGGGAGCTGTTTTTT
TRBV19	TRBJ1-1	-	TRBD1	CASSTGQGLPEAFF	TGTGCCAGTAGTACCGGACAGGGTCTCCCTGAAGCTTTCTTT
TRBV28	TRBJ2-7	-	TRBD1	CASTPPSCAGQGGSYEQYF	TGTGCCAGCACCCCCCCAAGCTGTGCGGGACAGGGAGGCTCCTACGAGCAGTACTTC
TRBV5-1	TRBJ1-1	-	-	CASSREGETEAFF	TGCGCCAGCAGTAGGGAAGGGGAAACTGAAGCTTTCTTT
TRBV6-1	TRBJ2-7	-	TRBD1	CASSASGTGHHEQYF	TGTGCCAGCAGTGCATCCGGGACAGGGCACCACGAGCAGTACTTC
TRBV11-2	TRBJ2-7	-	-	CASSSYAYEQYF	TGTGCCAGCAGCTCTTATGCCTACGAGCAGTACTTC
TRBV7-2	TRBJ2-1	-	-	CASSPRQGNYNEQFF	TGTGCCAGCAGCCCCCGCCAGGGAAACTACAATGAGCAGTTCTTC
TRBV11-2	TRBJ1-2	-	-	CASSLKHGYTF	TGTGCCAGCAGCTTGAAGCATGGCTACACCTTC
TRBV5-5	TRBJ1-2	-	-	CASSFARGGYTF	TGTGCCAGCAGCTTTGCCCGGGGTGGCTACACCTTC
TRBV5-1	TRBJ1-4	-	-	CASSVGGVDEKLFF	TGCGCCAGCAGCGTCGGAGGGGTGGATGAAAAACTGTTTTTT
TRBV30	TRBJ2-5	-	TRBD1	CAWSNRQGTVLETQYF	TGTGCCTGGAGTAATAGACAGGGGACCGTCCTGGAGACCCAGTACTTC
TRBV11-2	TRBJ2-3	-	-	CASSLVGRDTQYF	TGTGCCAGCAGCTTAGTTGGGCGAGATACGCAGTATTTT
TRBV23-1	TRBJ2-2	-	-	CASSQSSPGNTGELFF	TGCGCCAGCAGTCAATCCAGTCCAGGGAACACCGGGGAGCTGTTTTTT
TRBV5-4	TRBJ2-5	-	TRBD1	CASSPRQGRGREETQYF	TGTGCCAGCAGTCCCCGCCAGGGTAGGGGGCGAGAAGAGACCCAGTACTTC
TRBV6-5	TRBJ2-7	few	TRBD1	CASTDRGRGYEQYF	TGTGCCAGCACCGACAGGGGGCGGGGGTACGAGCAGTACTTC
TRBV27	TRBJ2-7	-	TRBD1	CASSRDSSYEQYF	TGTGCCAGCAGTCGGGACAGCTCCTACGAGCAGTACTTC
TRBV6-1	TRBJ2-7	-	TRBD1	CASNQDRAREQYF	TGTGCCAGCAATCAGGACAGGGCGAGGGAGCAGTACTTC
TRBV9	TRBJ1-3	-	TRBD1	CASSQTQGATGNTIYF	TGTGCCAGCAGCCAGACACAGGGGGCAACGGGAAACACCATATATTTT
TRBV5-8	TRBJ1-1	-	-	CASSLAKGGRAAFF	TGTGCCAGCAGCTTGGCCAAAGGGGGGAGGGCGGCTTTCTTT
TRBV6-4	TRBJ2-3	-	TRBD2	CASSGSGGATDTQYF	TGTGCCAGCAGTGGTAGCGGGGGGGCCACAGATACGCAGTATTTT
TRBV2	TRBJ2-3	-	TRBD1	CASSVITGATQYF	TGTGCCAGCAGCGTTATTACAGGGGCTACGCAGTATTTT
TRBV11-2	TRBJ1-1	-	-	CASSGEAGVGTEAFF	TGTGCCAGCAGCGGAGAGGCAGGGGTGGGGACTGAAGCTTTCTTT
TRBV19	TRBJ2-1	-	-	CASSISFNEQFF	TGTGCCAGTAGTATTAGCTTCAATGAGCAGTTCTTC
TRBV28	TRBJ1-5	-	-	CASQWGGRQPQHF	TGTGCCAGCCAATGGGGGGGTCGACAGCCCCAGCATTTT
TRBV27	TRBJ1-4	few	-	CASSLSMGSLPGGKLFF	TGTGCCAGCAGTCTCTCGATGGGCAGCCTCCCCGGGGGAAAACTGTTTTTT
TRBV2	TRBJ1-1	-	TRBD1	CASSEVGTGLGNTEAFF	TGTGCCAGCAGTGAAGTCGGGACAGGCCTGGGGAACACTGAAGCTTTCTTT
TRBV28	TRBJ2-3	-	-	CASSPGTTLRTDTQYF	TGTGCCAGCAGCCCCGGGACAACCCTTCGCACAGATACGCAGTATTTT
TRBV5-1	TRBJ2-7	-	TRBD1	CASSLGTGYEQYF	TGCGCCAGCAGCTTAGGGACAGGGTACGAGCAGTACTTC
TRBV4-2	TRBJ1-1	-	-	CASSQDERNRWNTEAFF	TGTGCCAGCAGCCAAGATGAGAGGAACAGGTGGAACACTGAAGCTTTCTTT
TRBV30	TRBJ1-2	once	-	CAWSVRQGSGGYTF	TGTGCCTGGAGTGTACGGCAGGGGTCGGGTGGCTACACCTTC
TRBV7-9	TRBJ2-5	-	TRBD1	CASSLDFGTDQETQYF	TGTGCCAGCAGCTTAGACTTCGGGACAGACCAAGAGACCCAGTACTTC
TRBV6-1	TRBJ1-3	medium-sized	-	CASRGLGSGNTIYF	TGTGCCTCGCGGGGGTTGGGATCTGGAAACACCATATATTTT